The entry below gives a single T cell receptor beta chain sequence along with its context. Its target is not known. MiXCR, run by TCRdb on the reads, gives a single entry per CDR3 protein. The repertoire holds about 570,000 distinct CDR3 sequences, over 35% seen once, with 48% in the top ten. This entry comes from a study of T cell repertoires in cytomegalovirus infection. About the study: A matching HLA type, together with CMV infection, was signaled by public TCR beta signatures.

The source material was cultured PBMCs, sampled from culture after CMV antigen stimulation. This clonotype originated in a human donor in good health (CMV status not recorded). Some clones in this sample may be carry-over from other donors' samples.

The CDR3 sequence is CASSIELGDWGQRDQPQHF. CDR3 in DNA: TGTGCCAGTAGTATTGAGTTGGGCGACTGGGGGCAAAGGGATCAGCCCCAGCATTTT. V is TRBV19 and J is TRBJ1-5, with D perhaps matching TRBD1 (6 bases). Germline CDR1 is LNHDA and CDR2 is SQIVND (reference sequence). The CDR3 loop spans 19 amino acids. Trimming removed 3 bases at V and 5 bases at J, with 26 bases between.